The T cell receptor (beta chain) described here comes from a study of blood T cell repertoires in COVID-19. On the study more broadly: In each case, the material was cDNA or gDNA derived from T cells, B-cell-depleted T cells, or PBMCs.

TCRdb's copy holds only in-frame clones and misses some; the assay was immunoSEQ multiplex PCR. This table holds 250,000 to 350,000 clones, more than 85% found once. V was clipped by 1 base and J by 7 bases; unmatched bases: 6. This CDR3 spans 15 amino acids. In germline, CDR1 is MNHEY, CDR2 SVGAGI. Participants' reported clinical history set cohort assignment. This clonotype originated in a woman in her 30s who had recovered from COVID-19. The sequenced sample was PBMCs or T cells enriched from blood (not recorded which). The V and J genes are TRBV6-5 and TRBJ2-1; TRBD1 matches 8 bases. The DNA for the CDR3 is TGTGCCAGCAGTTACTTCCCACAGGGGGATAATGAGCAGTTCTTC. This sequence encodes CASSYFPQGDNEQFF.